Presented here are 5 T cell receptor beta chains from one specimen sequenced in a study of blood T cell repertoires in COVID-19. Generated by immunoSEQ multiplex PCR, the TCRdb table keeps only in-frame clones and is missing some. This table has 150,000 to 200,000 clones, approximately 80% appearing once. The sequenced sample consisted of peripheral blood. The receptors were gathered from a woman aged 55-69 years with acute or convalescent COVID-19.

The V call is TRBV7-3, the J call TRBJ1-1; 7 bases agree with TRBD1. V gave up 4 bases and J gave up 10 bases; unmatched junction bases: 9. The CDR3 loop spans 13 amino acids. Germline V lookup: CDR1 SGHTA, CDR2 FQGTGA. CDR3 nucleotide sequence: TGTGCCAGCAGCTCCCGACAGGGCGGTGTAGCTTTCTTT. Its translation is CASSSRQGGVAFF.

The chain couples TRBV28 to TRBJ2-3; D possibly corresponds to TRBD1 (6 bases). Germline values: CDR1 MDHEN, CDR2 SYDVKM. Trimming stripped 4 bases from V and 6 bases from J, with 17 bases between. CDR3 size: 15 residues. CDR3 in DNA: TGTGCCAGCAGTTCTTTCGGCTCTGGACAGGATACGCAGTATTTT. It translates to CASSSFGSGQDTQYF.

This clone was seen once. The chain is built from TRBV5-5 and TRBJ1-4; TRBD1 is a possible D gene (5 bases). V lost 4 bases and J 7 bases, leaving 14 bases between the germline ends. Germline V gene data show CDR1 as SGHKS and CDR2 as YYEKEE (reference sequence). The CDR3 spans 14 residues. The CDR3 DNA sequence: TGTGCCAGCAGCCCGGGTGGGGGGACTGAAAAACTGTTTTTT. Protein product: CASSPGGGTEKLFF.

The CDR3 DNA sequence: TGTGCCAGCAGTGAGGGACTAGCAGAAGAGGGGCAGTACTTC. Protein: CASSEGLAEEGQYF. V usage is TRBV21-1 and J usage is TRBJ2-7; TRBD2, the D gene given by the table, was not confirmed from the DNA. TRBV21-1 is a documented pseudogene. The CDR3 has 14 residues.

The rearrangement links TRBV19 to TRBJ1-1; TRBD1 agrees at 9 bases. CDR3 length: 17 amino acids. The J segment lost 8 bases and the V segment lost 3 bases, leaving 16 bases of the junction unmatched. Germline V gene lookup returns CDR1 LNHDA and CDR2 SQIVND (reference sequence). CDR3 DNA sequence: TGTGCCAGTAGTATCGGGATCAAAGACAGGGGGGGGACGGAAGCTTTCTTT. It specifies CASSIGIKDRGGTEAFF. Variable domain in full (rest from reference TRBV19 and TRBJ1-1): DGGITQSPKYLFRKEGQNVTLSCEQNLNHDAMYWYRQDPGQGLRLIYYSQIVNDFQKGDIAEGYSVSREKKESFPLTVTSAQKNPTAFYLCASSIGIKDRGGTEAFFGQGTRLTVV.